This entry features one TCR beta chain sequence. V was cut by 7 bases and J by 4 bases, with 17 bases left in between. The CDR3 totals 14 residues. Looked up from germline, CDR1 is SGHTS and CDR2 is YDEGEE. This entry is derived from a study of blood T cell repertoires in COVID-19. In the study overall: Spain, Italy and the United States supplied samples that represented acute and convalescent COVID-19. PBMCs, B-cell-depleted T cells, or T cells were the source of the cDNA or gDNA that made up the material.

Clones were read by immunoSEQ multiplex PCR, and TCRdb kept only the in-frame ones, dropping some. The sample includes 250,000 to 300,000 clones, 88% of them seen just once. The V and J genes are TRBV5-8 and TRBJ1-2; TRBD1 might be the D (6 bases). This TCR derives from a woman in her thirties who had recovered from COVID-19. Material for sequencing was peripheral blood. The CDR3 protein is CASDEGGGFYGYTF. CDR3 nucleotides: TGTGCCAGCGACGAGGGGGGGGGCTTCTATGGCTACACCTTC.